The TCR beta chain described here comes from a study of blood T cell repertoires in COVID-19. Study details: Whether acute or convalescent, the COVID-19 samples came from the United States, Italy and Spain. PBMCs, B-cell-depleted T cells, or T cells provided the cDNA or gDNA that made up the material.

Trimming removed 4 bases at V and 0 bases at J, with 13 bases between. This CDR3 region has 15 residues. From germline, CDR1 is LGHDT and CDR2 YNNKEL (reference sequence). Original processing methods: Counts of nucleated cells, estimated from reference gene primer amplification, were obtained. The data were produced by immunoSEQ multiplex PCR, yet TCRdb's version contains in-frame clones alone and is incomplete. The DNA gave D and trimming, while V, J and clone size come from that table. The profile shows about 170,000 clones, approximately 85% of them singletons. The chain combines TRBV3-1 (or the pseudogene TRBV3-2) with TRBJ2-7; perhaps TRBD2 as D (5 bases). Source material: peripheral blood. The clonotype comes from a man in his fifties or sixties who had recovered from COVID-19. The CDR3 nucleotides are TGTGCCAGCAGCCCAGACGGGGAGAGCTCCTACGAGCAGTACTTC. The encoded protein is CASSPDGESSYEQYF.